The 11 T cell receptor beta chains given below trace back to one sample, sequenced in a study of cytomegalovirus exposure and HLA in healthy donors (dated by TCRdb to the late 2010s). The library was generated by the immunoSEQ multiplex PCR assay. For the multiplex PCR, a mixture combining 60 forward primers for TCR Vbeta segments and 13 reverse primers for TCR Jbeta segments was used. TCRdb took over this immuneACCESS table, retaining in-frame rearrangements with V and J assigned. Such tables are incomplete; in checked studies, under half of the missing clones stem from an unresolved V gene, and the remainder is unexplained. The sample includes some 120,000 clones, with 80% observed a single time. Jointly, the top ten make up over 2.5% of the sample. Sequencing input: PBMCs. These receptors came from a male donor in good health and CMV-seronegative.

The chain has TRBV18 and TRBJ1-3; D perhaps matches TRBD1 (6 bases). Trimming removed 4 bases from V and 0 bases from J, with 28 bases in between. CDR3 length equals 21 residues. The germline CDR1 and CDR2 sequences are KGHSH and LQKENI. DNA of the CDR3: TGTGCCAGCTCACACCTACATAGGACAGCCGCAACCTTACTCTCTGGAAACACCATATATTTT. This sequence encodes CASSHLHRTAATLLSGNTIYF. Complete variable domain (other parts from reference TRBV18 and TRBJ1-3): NAGVMQNPRHLVRRRGQEARLRCSPMKGHSHVYWYRQLPEEGLKFMVYLQKENIIDESGMPKERFSAEFPKEGPSILRIQQVVRGDSAAYFCASSHLHRTAATLLSGNTIYFGEGSWLTVV.

The V call is TRBV5-1, the J call TRBJ2-5; 14 bases line up with TRBD2. This CDR3 region has 16 residues. With V trimmed by 3 bases and J by 1 base, 2 bases remained unmatched. Germline V gene sequence: CDR1 SGHRS, CDR2 YFSETQ. The DNA for the CDR3 is TGCGCCAGCAGCTGGACTAGCGGGGGGCCCCAAGAGACCCAGTACTTC. This encodes CASSWTSGGPQETQYF.

The chain combines TRBV5-4 with TRBJ2-5; D is unclear. The DNA matches TRBJ2-7 better at its end, which makes the J call doubtful. This CDR3 region has 14 residues. CDR1 and CDR2 (germline): SGHNT, YYREEE (reference sequence). The CDR3 DNA follows: TGTGCCAGCAGCTTGGAGTTGATCGCCTACGAGCAGTACTTC. Translating it yields CASSLELIAYEQYF.

V usage is TRBV5-4 and J usage is TRBJ2-5, with TRBD1 matching over 7 bases. Trimming removed 4 bases from V and 3 bases from J; junction bases left unmatched: 12. The CDR3 has 16 amino acids. CDR1 and CDR2 (germline): SGHNT, YYREEE (reference sequence). This chain's CDR3 is CASSQDRPYRKETQYF. The CDR3 DNA follows: TGTGCCAGCAGCCAGGACAGGCCCTACCGTAAAGAGACCCAGTACTTC.

The chain recombines TRBV19 with TRBJ2-3; tentative D call: TRBD1 (7 bases). The CDR3 covers 17 residues. The ends were cut back, 0 bases at V and 3 bases at J, with 16 bases in the middle. The germline gives CDR1 LNHDA, CDR2 SQIVND (reference sequence). The CDR3, as DNA: TGTGCCAGTAGTATAGATCAGGGGGGCCCTTGGACAGATACGCAGTATTTT. It specifies CASSIDQGGPWTDTQYF. Full variable domain (rest looked up from reference TRBV19 and TRBJ2-3): DGGITQSPKYLFRKEGQNVTLSCEQNLNHDAMYWYRQDPGQGLRLIYYSQIVNDFQKGDIAEGYSVSREKKESFPLTVTSAQKNPTAFYLCASSIDQGGPWTDTQYFGPGTRLTVL.

This clone appeared once. The chain employs TRBV5-1 and TRBJ2-1; 9 bases map to TRBD2. Per the germline V gene, CDR1 is SGHRS and CDR2 is YFSETQ. CDR3 length: 15 amino acids. The J segment lost 9 bases and the V segment lost 5 bases, leaving 12 bases of the junction unmatched. DNA of the CDR3: TGCGCCAGCAGTGGCGGGGGGGCCCGGTTGATTGAGCAGTTCTTC. Residues: CASSGGGARLIEQFF.

The rearrangement links TRBV4-2 to TRBJ2-5, with TRBD2 identical over 10 bases. TRBJ2-7 matches the DNA end more closely, so the J call is doubtful. The CDR3 totals 15 residues. In germline, CDR1 is LGHNA, CDR2 YNFKEQ. This CDR3 reads CASSPTSGSSYEQYF. In DNA form, the CDR3 reads TGTGCCAGCAGCCCGACTAGCGGGTCATCCTACGAGCAGTACTTC.

This sequence joins TRBV6-5 and TRBJ1-6; perhaps TRBD1 as D (6 bases). Germline assignment: CDR1 MNHEY and CDR2 SVGAGI. This CDR3 contains 13 residues. Trimming took 6 bases from V and 10 from J, leaving 13 bases between them. The CDR3 DNA follows: TGTGCCAGCAGACGGGACACGGGCTCACCCCTCCACTTT. Translation: CASRRDTGSPLHF.

V gene TRBV5-6 combines with J gene TRBJ2-1, with TRBD1 identical over 11 bases. Germline CDR1 is SGHDT and CDR2 is YYEEEE. J was trimmed by 11 bases and V by 5 bases; bases with no gene match: 12. The CDR3 length is 15 residues. The CDR3: CASSAGTGGLDKQFF. CDR3 DNA sequence: TGTGCCAGCAGTGCCGGGACAGGGGGTCTAGATAAGCAGTTCTTC. Full variable domain (outside the CDR3, taken from reference TRBV5-6 and TRBJ2-1): DAGVTQSPTHLIKTRGQQVTLRCSPKSGHDTVSWYQQALGQGPQFIFQYYEEEERQRGNFPDRFSGHQFPNYSSELNVNALLLGDSALYLCASSAGTGGLDKQFFGPGTRLTVL.

J is TRBJ1-1 and V is TRBV5-1, with D perhaps TRBD1 (5 bases). V lost 3 bases to trimming and J lost 5 bases, with 17 bases between them. The CDR3 spans 15 residues. The V gene's germline CDR1 is SGHRS and CDR2 YFSETQ. The CDR3 loop reads CASSSFTGSETEAFF. Written as DNA, the CDR3 is TGCGCCAGCAGCTCATTTACAGGAAGCGAGACTGAAGCTTTCTTT. The variable domain in full, with the rest retrieved from reference TRBV5-1 and TRBJ1-1, is KAGVTQTPRYLIKTRGQQVTLSCSPISGHRSVSWYQQTPGQGLQFLFEYFSETQRNKGNFPGRFSGRQFSNSRSEMNVSTLELGDSALYLCASSSFTGSETEAFFGQGTRLTVV.

Here the CDR3 DNA reads TGTGCCAGCAGCTTAGGAGGGAAACCCTACGAGCAGTACTTC. It codes for CASSLGGKPYEQYF. V gene TRBV7-8 combines with J gene TRBJ2-7; a weak D match, TRBD2 (5 bases). V was trimmed by 1 base and J by 2 bases, leaving 9 bases between them. There are 14 residues in the CDR3. The V gene's germline CDR1 is SGHVS and CDR2 FQNEAQ.